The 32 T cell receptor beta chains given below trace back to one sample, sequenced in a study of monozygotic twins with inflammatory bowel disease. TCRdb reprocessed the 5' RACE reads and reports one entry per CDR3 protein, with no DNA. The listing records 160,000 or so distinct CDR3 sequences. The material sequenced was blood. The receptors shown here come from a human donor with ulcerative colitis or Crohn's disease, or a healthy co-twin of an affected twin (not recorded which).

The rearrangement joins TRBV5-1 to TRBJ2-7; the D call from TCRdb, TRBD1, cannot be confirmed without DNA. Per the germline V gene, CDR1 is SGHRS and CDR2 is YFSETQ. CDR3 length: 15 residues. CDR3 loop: CASSPSRDPSYEQYF.

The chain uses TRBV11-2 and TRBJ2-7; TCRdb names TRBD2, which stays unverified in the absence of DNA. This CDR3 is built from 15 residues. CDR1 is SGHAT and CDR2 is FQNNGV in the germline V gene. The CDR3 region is CASSPIYGTSYEQYF. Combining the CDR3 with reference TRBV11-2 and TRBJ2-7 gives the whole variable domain EAGVAQSPRYKIIEKRQSVAFWCNPISGHATLYWYQQILGQGPKLLIQFQNNGVVDDSQLPKDRFSAERLKGVDSTLKIQPAKLEDSAVYLCASSPIYGTSYEQYFGPGTRLTVT.

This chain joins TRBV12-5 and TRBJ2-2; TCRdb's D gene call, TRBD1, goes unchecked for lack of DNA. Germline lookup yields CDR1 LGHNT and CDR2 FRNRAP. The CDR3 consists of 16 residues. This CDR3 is CASGFGGGRDYGELFF.

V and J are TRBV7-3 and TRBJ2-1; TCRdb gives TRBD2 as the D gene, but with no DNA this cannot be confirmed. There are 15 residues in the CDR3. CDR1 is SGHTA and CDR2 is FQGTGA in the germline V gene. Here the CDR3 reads CASSLKAVPYNEQFF.

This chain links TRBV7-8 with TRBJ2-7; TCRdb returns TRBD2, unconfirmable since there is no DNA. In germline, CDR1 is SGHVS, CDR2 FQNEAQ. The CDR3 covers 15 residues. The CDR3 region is CASSLGDYVLYEQYF.

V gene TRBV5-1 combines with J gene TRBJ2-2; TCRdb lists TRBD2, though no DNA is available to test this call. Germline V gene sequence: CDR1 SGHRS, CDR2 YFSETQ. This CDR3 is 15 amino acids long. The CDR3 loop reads CASSLTTSEGGELFF.

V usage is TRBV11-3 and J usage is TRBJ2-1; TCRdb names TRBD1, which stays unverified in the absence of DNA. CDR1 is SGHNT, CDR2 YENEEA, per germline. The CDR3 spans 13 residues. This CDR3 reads CASSSRTGPEQFF.

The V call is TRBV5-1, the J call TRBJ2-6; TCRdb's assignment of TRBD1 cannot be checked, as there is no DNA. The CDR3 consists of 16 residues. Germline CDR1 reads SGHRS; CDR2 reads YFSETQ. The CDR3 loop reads CASNRQGESGANVLTF.

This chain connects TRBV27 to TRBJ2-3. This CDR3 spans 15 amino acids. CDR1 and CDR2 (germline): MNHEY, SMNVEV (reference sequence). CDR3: CASSLFGVRTDTQYF.

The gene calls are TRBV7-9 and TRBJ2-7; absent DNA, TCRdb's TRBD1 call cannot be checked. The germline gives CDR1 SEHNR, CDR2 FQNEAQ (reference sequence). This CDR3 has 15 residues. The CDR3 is CASSLGDRVSYEQYF.

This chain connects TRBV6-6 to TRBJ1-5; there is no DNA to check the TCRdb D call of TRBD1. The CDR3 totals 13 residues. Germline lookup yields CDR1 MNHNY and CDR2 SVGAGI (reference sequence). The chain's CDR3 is CASRPDSYQPQHF.

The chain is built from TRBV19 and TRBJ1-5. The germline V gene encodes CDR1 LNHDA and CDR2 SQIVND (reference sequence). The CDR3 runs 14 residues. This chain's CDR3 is CASSSYTADQPQHF.

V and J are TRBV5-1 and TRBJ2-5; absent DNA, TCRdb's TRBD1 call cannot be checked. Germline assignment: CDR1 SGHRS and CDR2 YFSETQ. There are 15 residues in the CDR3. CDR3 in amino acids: CASSTLTGHRETQYF. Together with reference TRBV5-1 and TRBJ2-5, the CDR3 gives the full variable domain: KAGVTQTPRYLIKTRGQQVTLSCSPISGHRSVSWYQQTPGQGLQFLFEYFSETQRNKGNFPGRFSGRQFSNSRSEMNVSTLELGDSALYLCASSTLTGHRETQYFGPGTRLLVL.

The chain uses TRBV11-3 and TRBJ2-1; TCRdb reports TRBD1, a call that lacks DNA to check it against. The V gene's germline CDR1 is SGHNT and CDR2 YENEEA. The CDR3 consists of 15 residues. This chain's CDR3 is CASSLGPGGRDEQFF.

CDR3 protein: CASSQSSGLAYEQYF. J is TRBJ2-7 and V is TRBV5-1; TCRdb reports TRBD2, a call that lacks DNA to check it against. This CDR3 spans 15 amino acids. Germline V gene data show CDR1 as SGHRS and CDR2 as YFSETQ.

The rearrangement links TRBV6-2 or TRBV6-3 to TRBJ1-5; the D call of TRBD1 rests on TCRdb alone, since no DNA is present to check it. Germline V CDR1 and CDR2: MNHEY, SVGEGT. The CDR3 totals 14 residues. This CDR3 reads CASSPTGDNQPQHF.

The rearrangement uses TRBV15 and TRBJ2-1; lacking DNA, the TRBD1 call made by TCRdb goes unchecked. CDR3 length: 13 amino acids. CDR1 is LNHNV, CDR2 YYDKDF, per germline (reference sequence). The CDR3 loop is CATSLGGGNEQFF.

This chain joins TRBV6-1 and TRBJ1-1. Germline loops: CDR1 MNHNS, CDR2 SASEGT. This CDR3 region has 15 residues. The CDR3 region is CASSSELKVNTEAFF.

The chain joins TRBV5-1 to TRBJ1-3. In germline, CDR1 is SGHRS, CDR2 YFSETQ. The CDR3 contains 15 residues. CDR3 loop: CASSLDRTSGNTIYF.

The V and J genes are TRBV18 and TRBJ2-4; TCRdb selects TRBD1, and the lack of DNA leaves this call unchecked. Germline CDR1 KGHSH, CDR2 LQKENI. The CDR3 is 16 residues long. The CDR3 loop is CASSQGQSLAKNIQYF.

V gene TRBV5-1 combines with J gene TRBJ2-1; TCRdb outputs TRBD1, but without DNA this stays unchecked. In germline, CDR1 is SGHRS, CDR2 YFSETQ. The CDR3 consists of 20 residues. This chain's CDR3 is CASRLGIVGQGGNTRNEQFF.

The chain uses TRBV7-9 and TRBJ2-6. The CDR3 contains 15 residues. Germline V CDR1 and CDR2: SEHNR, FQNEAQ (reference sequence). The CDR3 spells CASSLAGSGANVLTF.

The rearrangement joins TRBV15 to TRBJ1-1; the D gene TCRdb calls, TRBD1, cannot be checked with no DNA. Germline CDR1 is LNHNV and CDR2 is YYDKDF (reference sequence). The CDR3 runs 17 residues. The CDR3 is CATSRDRRGIRDTEAFF.

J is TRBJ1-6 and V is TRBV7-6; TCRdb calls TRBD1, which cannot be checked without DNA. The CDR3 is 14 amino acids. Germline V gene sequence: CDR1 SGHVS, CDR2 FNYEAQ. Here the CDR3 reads CASSLGTGRSPLHF.

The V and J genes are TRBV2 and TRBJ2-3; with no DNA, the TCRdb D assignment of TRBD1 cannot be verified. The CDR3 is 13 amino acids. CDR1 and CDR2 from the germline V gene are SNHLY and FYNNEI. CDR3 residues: CASRTDSFDTQYF.

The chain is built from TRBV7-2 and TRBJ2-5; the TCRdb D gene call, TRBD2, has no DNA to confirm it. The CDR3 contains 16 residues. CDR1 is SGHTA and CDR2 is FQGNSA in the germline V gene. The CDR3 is CASSSRTSGPPGTQYF.

The CDR3 sequence: CASSLGDSNYGYTF. This rearrangement joins TRBV5-1 to TRBJ1-2; TCRdb's D gene call, TRBD1, goes unchecked for lack of DNA. The length of the CDR3 is 14 residues. CDR1 is SGHRS, CDR2 YFSETQ, per germline.

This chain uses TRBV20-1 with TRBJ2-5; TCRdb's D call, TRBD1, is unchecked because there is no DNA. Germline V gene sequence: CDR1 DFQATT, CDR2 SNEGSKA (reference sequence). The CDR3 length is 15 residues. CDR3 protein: CSARSLAGAQETQYF.

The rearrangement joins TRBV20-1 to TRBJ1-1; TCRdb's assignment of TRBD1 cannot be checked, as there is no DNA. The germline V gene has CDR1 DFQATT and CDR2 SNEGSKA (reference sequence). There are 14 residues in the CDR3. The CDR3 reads CSARGGSDRTEAFF.

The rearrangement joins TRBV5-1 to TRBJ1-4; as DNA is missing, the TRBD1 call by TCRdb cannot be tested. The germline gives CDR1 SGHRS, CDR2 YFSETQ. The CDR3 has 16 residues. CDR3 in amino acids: CASSSRDRVFNEKLFF.

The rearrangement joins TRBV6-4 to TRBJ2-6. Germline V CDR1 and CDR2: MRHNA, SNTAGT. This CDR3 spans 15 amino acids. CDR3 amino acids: CASSDSTSGANVLTF.

The CDR3 sequence is CSARDQQAGGQDTQYF. The chain joins TRBV20-1 to TRBJ2-3; there is no DNA to check the TCRdb D call of TRBD2. Germline V gene data show CDR1 as DFQATT and CDR2 as SNEGSKA (reference sequence). The CDR3 has 16 residues.